This T cell receptor (beta chain) was recorded in a study of T-cell memory formation after mild COVID-19. Study in general: The study found TCR clusters largely donor specific. Study-wide points: Pre-infection memory held some responding clones, suggesting pre-existing cross-reactive T cells responded.

A single record per CDR3 protein comes from TCRdb applying MiXCR to the 5' RACE reads. The sample yields fewer than 400,000 distinct CDR3 sequences, approximately 12% seen once. Trimming removed 4 bases from V and 4 bases from J, with 23 bases in between. There are 17 residues in the CDR3. The V gene's germline CDR1 is SGHTA and CDR2 FQGNSA. Remarks on this clonotype: As yet, its antigen is unknown.

The source of this sequence is a young man who had mild COVID-19 (a few samples of this study predate the infection). Cell type and time point are not known. Sequencing used PBMCs or a T cell subset sorted from them (not recorded which). The genes are TRBV7-2 and TRBJ2-7; either TRBD1 or TRBD2 may supply D (5 bases each). The CDR3 coding sequence is TGTGCCAGCAGCTCCCTCCCCGGGGCCTCCTACCCATACGAGCAGTACTTC. Translation gives CASSSLPGASYPYEQYF.